Presented here are 8 T cell receptor beta chains from one specimen sequenced in a study of T-cell memory formation after mild COVID-19. TCRdb reprocessed the 5' RACE reads via MiXCR and lists one record per CDR3 protein. Of about 130,000 distinct CDR3 sequences in the sample, 17% were seen once. Material: PBMCs or a T cell subset sorted from them (not recorded which). These receptors were obtained from a man younger than 35 who had mild COVID-19 (a few samples of this study predate the infection). Cell type and time point are not known.

The chain recombines TRBV9 with TRBJ2-3; D may be TRBD1 (6 bases). CDR3 size: 15 residues. Trimming stripped 0 bases from V and 4 bases from J, with 12 bases between. The germline CDR1 and CDR2 sequences are SGDLS and YYNGEE. The CDR3 region has the DNA TGTGCCAGCAGCGTAGGAGTGGGGGCCGCAGATACGCAGTATTTT. As protein: CASSVGVGAADTQYF. Variable domain in full (rest from reference TRBV9 and TRBJ2-3): DSGVTQTPKHLITATGQRVTLRCSPRSGDLSVYWYQQSLDQGLQFLIQYYNGEERAKGNILERFSAQQFPDLHSELNLSSLELGDSALYFCASSVGVGAADTQYFGPGTRLTVL.

This clonotype was picked up a small number of times. The rearrangement links TRBV5-1 to TRBJ1-5, with D hard to call. Trimming cost V 0 bases and J 10 bases, with 11 bases left between them. Germline assignment: CDR1 SGHRS and CDR2 YFSETQ. This CDR3 has 13 amino acids. CDR3 region: CASSLGPLDPQHF. In nucleotides, the CDR3 is TGCGCCAGCAGCTTGGGCCCCCTAGATCCCCAGCATTTT. Full variable domain (outside the CDR3, taken from reference TRBV5-1 and TRBJ1-5): KAGVTQTPRYLIKTRGQQVTLSCSPISGHRSVSWYQQTPGQGLQFLFEYFSETQRNKGNFPGRFSGRQFSNSRSEMNVSTLELGDSALYLCASSLGPLDPQHFGDGTRLSIL.

This chain links TRBV6-2 or TRBV6-3 with TRBJ1-5; D perhaps matches TRBD1 (5 bases). In germline, CDR1 is MNHEY, CDR2 SVGEGT. There are 15 residues in the CDR3. V lost 6 bases and J lost 0, with 12 bases in between. The DNA of the CDR3 is TGTGCCAGCAGCCATTACAGGAATAGCAATCAGCCCCAGCATTTT. Translating it yields CASSHYRNSNQPQHF.

The chain has TRBV9 and TRBJ2-3; 9 bases match TRBD1. The CDR3 is 17 residues long. Per the germline V gene, CDR1 is SGDLS and CDR2 is YYNGEE. Trimming removed 3 bases from V and 2 bases from J; junction bases left unmatched: 10. CDR3: CASSAPGTGNPTDTQYF. Written as DNA, the CDR3 is TGTGCCAGCAGCGCGCCCGGGACAGGGAATCCCACAGATACGCAGTATTTT. Looking up the rest from reference TRBV9 and TRBJ2-3 gives the full variable domain: DSGVTQTPKHLITATGQRVTLRCSPRSGDLSVYWYQQSLDQGLQFLIQYYNGEERAKGNILERFSAQQFPDLHSELNLSSLELGDSALYFCASSAPGTGNPTDTQYFGPGTRLTVL.

The V gene is TRBV7-2, the J gene TRBJ2-5; D gene ambiguous. Trimming cost V 0 bases and J 0 bases, with 8 bases left between them. This CDR3 has 15 residues. Germline CDR1 is SGHTA and CDR2 is FQGNSA. In DNA form, the CDR3 reads TGTGCCAGCAGCTTAGCTGGAACCTACCAAGAGACCCAGTACTTC. Protein: CASSLAGTYQETQYF.

This clonotype was counted a few times. The J gene is TRBJ1-2, the V gene TRBV4-2, with TRBD1 identical over 7 bases. There are 16 residues in the CDR3. Germline V gene data show CDR1 as LGHNA and CDR2 as YNFKEQ. J lost 3 bases, V lost 1 base, and 8 bases had no gene match. The CDR3 DNA follows: TGTGCCAGCAGCCAAGCATCCTTAGACAGGGACTATGGCTACACCTTC. Amino acids: CASSQASLDRDYGYTF.

CDR3 residues: CSVEGQGFNEQFF. The CDR3 region has the DNA TGCAGCGTTGAAGGACAGGGGTTCAATGAGCAGTTCTTC. This chain joins TRBV29-1 and TRBJ2-1, with 8 bases matching TRBD1. Looked up from germline, CDR1 is SQVTM and CDR2 is ANQGSEA. Unmatched junction bases numbered 2, after V lost 1 base and J lost 6 bases. CDR3 size: 13 residues.

This clonotype was seen a handful of times. V is TRBV7-2 and J is TRBJ2-7, with D unclear. Germline V gives CDR1 SGHTA, CDR2 FQGNSA. This CDR3 contains 15 residues. V was pared by 1 base and J by 0 bases, with 10 bases between. The chain's CDR3 is CASSLVPDSSYEQYF. The CDR3 nucleotides are TGTGCCAGCAGCTTAGTACCTGATAGCTCCTACGAGCAGTACTTC.